The clone carrying this TCR beta chain was recorded a few times. This specimen belongs to a study of preoperative IRX-2 immunotherapy in early breast cancer. TCRdb keeps only in-frame clones here, not all; method: immunoSEQ multiplex PCR. In the table there are about 28,000 clones, 82% of which are singletons. The sample's treatment: preoperative locoregional IRX-2 cytokine immunotherapy. Patients received preoperative, locoregional IRX-2 cytokine immunotherapy in a phase Ib study. This CDR3 is built from 19 residues. The V gene's germline CDR1 is GTSNPN and CDR2 SVGIG (reference sequence). J lost 5 bases, V lost 0 bases, and 10 bases had no gene match.

Collection took place from a patient treated with IRX-2 immunotherapy. The chain couples TRBV30 to TRBJ2-2, with 15 bases lining up with TRBD2. The TCR comes from a human donor with breast cancer. CDR3 region: CAWSVTLVGTSGRTGELFF. CDR3 bases: TGTGCCTGGAGTGTAACTCTTGTGGGGACTAGCGGGAGGACCGGGGAGCTGTTTTTT.